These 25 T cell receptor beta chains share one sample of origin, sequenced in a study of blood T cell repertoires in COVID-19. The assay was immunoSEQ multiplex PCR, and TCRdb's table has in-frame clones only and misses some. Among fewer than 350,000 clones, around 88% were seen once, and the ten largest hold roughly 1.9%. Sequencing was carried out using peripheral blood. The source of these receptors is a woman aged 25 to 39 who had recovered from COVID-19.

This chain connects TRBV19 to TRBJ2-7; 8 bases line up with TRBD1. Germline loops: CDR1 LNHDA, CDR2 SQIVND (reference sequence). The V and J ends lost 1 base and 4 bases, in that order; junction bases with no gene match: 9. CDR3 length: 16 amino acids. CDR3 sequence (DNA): TGTGCCAGTAGTATAGCCCCGGACAGGGTTGGGTACGAGCAGTACTTC. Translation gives CASSIAPDRVGYEQYF.

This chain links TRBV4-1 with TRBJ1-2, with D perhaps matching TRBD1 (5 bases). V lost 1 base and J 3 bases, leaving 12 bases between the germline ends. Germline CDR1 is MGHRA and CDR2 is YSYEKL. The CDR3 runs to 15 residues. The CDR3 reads CASSQGGPGDYGYTF. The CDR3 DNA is TGCGCCAGCAGCCAAGGGGGCCCTGGGGACTATGGCTACACCTTC.

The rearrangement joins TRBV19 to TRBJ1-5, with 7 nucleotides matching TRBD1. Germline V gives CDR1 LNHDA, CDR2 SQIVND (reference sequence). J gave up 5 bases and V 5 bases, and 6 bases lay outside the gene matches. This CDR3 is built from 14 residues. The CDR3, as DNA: TGTGCCAGTAGTGCTCCGGGACAGTATCAGCCCCAGCATTTT. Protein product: CASSAPGQYQPQHF.

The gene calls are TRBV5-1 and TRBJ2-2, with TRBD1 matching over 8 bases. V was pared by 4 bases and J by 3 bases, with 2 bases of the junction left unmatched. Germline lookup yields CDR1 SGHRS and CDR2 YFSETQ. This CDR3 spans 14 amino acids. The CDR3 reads CASSQGQDTGELFF. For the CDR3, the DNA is TGCGCCAGCAGCCAGGGACAGGACACCGGGGAGCTGTTTTTT.

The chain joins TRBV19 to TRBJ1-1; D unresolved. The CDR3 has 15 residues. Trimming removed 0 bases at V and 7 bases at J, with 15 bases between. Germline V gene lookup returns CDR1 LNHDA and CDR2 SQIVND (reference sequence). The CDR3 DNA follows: TGTGCCAGTAGTATAGAGGGAGAGGGCAGCAATGAAGCTTTCTTT. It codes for CASSIEGEGSNEAFF.

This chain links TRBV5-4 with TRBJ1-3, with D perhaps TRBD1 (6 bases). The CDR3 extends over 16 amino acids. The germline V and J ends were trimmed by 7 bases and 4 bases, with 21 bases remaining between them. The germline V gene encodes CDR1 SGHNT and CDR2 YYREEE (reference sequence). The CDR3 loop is CASGPSGGGEGNTIYF. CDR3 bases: TGTGCCAGCGGCCCCTCGGGGGGGGGCGAAGGAAACACCATATATTTT.

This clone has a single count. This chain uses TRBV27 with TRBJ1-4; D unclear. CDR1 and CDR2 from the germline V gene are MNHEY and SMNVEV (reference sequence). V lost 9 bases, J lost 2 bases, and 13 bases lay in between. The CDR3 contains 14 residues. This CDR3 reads CASHRGGTNEKLFF. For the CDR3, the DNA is TGTGCCAGTCACCGAGGAGGCACTAATGAAAAACTGTTTTTT.

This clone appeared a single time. Here the CDR3 reads CASSNIPGEAFF. The CDR3 DNA reads as TGTGCCAGCAGCAACATACCGGGAGAAGCTTTCTTT. The chain employs TRBV21-1 and TRBJ1-1. TRBV21-1 is noted as a pseudogene. This CDR3 has 12 residues.

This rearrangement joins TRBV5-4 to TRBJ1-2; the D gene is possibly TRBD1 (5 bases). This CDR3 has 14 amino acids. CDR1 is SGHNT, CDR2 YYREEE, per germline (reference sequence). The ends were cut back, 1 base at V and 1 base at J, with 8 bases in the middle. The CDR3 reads CASSLLQGNYGYTF. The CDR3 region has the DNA TGTGCCAGCAGCTTGCTCCAGGGTAACTATGGCTACACCTTC.

The CDR3 is CASSSQTSGQETQYF. The CDR3 DNA reads as TGTGCCAGCAGTTCCCAAACTAGCGGTCAAGAGACCCAGTACTTC. V gene TRBV6-5 combines with J gene TRBJ2-5, with 8 bases matching TRBD2. The germline V gene has CDR1 MNHEY and CDR2 SVGAGI. The CDR3 is 15 amino acids. After removal of 4 bases from V and 2 bases from J, the junction contained 6 bases not matched to a gene.

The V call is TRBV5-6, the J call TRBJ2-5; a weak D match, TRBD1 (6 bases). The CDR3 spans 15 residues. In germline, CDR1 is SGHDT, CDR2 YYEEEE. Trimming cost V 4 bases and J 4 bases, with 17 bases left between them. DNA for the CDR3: TGTGCCAGCAGCCTGGGGGACACCCAGGGAGAGACCCAGTACTTC. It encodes CASSLGDTQGETQYF.

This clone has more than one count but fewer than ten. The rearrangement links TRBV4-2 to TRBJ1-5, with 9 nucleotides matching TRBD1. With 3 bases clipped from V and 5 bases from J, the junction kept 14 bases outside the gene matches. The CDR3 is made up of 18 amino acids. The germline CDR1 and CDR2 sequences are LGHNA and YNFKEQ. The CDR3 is CASSQAGSTGGVDQPQHF. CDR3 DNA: TGTGCCAGCAGCCAGGCTGGCTCTACAGGGGGCGTGGATCAGCCCCAGCATTTT.

The CDR3 here is CASSLDRPQLTNYGYTF. CDR3 nucleotides: TGCGCCAGCAGCCTTGACAGGCCCCAGCTCACTAACTATGGCTACACCTTC. The V gene is TRBV5-1, the J gene TRBJ1-2; tentative D call: TRBD1 (6 bases). The germline V gene has CDR1 SGHRS and CDR2 YFSETQ. The CDR3 sequence is 17 residues long. Trimming took off 4 bases at V and 0 bases at J, with 19 bases between the two ends.

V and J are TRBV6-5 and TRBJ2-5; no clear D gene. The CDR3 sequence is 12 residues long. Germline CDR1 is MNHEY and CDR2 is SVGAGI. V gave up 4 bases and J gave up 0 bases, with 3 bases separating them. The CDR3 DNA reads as TGTGCCAGCAGTTCGTACCAAGAGACCCAGTACTTC. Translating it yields CASSSYQETQYF.

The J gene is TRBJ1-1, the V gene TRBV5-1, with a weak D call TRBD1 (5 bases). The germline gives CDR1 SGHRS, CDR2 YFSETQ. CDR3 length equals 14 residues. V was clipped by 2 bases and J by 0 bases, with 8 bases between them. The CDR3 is CASSFDSMNTEAFF. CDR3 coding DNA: TGCGCCAGCAGCTTCGACAGCATGAACACTGAAGCTTTCTTT.

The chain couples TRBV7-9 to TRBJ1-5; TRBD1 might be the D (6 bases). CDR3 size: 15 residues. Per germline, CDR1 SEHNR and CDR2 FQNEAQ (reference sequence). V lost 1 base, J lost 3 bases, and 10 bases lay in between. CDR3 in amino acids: CASSLGQGTNQPQHF. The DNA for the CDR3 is TGTGCCAGCAGCTTAGGTCAGGGGACCAATCAGCCCCAGCATTTT.

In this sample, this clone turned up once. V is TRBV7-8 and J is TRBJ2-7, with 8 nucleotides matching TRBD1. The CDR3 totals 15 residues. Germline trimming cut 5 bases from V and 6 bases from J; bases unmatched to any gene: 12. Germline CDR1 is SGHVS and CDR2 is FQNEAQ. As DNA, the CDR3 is TGTGCCAGCAGCGGGAAACAGGGGGAGAGTGGCGAGCAGTACTTC. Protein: CASSGKQGESGEQYF.

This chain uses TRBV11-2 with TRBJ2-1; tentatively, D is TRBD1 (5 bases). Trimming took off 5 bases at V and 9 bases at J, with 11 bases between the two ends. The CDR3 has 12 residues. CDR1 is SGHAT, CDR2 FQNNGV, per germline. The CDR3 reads CASSPGKGEQFF. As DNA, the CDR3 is TGTGCCAGCAGCCCAGGGAAGGGTGAGCAGTTCTTC.

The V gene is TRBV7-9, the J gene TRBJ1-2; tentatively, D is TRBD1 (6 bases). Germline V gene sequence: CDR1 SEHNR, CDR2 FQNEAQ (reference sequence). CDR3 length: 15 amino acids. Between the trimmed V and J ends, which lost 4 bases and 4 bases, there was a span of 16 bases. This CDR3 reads CASSSTLDRSYGYTF. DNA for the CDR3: TGTGCCAGCAGCTCCACTCTGGACAGAAGCTATGGCTACACCTTC. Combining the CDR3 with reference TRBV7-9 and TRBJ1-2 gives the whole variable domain DTGVSQNPRHKITKRGQNVTFRCDPISEHNRLYWYRQTLGQGPEFLTYFQNEAQLEKSRLLSDRFSAERPKGSFSTLEIQRTEQGDSAMYLCASSSTLDRSYGYTFGSGTRLTVV.

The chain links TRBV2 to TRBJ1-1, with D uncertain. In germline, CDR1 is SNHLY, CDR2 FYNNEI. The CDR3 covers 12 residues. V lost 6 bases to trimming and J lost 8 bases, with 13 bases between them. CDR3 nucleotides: TGTGCCAGCAGAAAATTCGGGATGGAAGCTTTCTTT. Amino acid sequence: CASRKFGMEAFF.

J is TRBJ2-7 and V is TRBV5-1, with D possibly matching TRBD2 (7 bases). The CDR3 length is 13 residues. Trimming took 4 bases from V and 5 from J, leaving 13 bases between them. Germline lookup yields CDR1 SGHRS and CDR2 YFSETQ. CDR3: CASSQGGGNEQYF. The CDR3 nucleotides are TGCGCCAGCAGCCAGGGAGGGGGAAACGAGCAGTACTTC.

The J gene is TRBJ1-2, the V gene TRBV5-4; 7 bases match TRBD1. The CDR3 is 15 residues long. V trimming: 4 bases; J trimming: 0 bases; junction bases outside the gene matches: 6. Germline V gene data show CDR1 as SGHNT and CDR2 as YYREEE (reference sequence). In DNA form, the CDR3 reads TGTGCCAGCAGCATCCGACAGGGAGCTAACTATGGCTACACCTTC. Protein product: CASSIRQGANYGYTF.

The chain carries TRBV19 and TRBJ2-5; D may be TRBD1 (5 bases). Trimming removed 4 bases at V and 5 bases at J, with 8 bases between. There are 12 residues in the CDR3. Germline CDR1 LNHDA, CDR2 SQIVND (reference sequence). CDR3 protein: CASSTGSETQYF. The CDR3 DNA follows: TGTGCCAGTAGTACAGGGTCGGAGACCCAGTACTTC.

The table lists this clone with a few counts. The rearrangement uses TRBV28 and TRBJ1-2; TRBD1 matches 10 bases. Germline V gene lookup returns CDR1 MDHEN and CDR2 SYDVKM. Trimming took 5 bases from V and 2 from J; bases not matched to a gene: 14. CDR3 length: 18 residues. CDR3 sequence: CASSPSGTGALSNYGYTF. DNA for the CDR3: TGTGCCAGCAGTCCCTCCGGGACAGGGGCTCTCTCCAACTATGGCTACACCTTC.

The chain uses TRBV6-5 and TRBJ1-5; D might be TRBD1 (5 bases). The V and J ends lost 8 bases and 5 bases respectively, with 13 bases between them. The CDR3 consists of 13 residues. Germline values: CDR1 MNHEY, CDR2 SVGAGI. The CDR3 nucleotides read TGTGCCAGCGGACCGGGCAGGGATCAGCCCCAGCATTTT. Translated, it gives CASGPGRDQPQHF.